Listed here are 31 T cell receptor beta chains from one sample, sequenced in a study of T cell repertoires in cytomegalovirus infection. For these receptors, no antigen is known. TCRdb re-called the reads with MiXCR, one entry per CDR3 protein. The sample lists about 920,000 distinct CDR3 sequences, around 30% seen once, with 11% to 15% in the top ten. Sequenced material: cultured CD8+ T cells from PBMCs, taken from culture after CMV antigen stimulation. The receptor set was obtained from a human donor in good health (CMV status not recorded). Some clones in this sample may be carry-over from other donors' samples.

Only a few counts were recorded for this clonotype. The V and J genes are TRBV19 and TRBJ1-2; 11 bases fit TRBD1. The CDR3 has 15 amino acids. Germline CDR1 reads LNHDA; CDR2 reads SQIVND (reference sequence). With 3 bases clipped from V and 7 bases from J, the junction kept 7 bases outside the gene matches. The CDR3 nucleotides are TGTGCCAGTAGTATTCCGGGACAGGGGGATTTTGGCTACACCTTC. It encodes CASSIPGQGDFGYTF.

V and J are TRBV5-4 and TRBJ2-7; 10 nucleotides agree with TRBD2. CDR1 SGHNT and CDR2 YYREEE come from the germline V gene (reference sequence). Trimming cost V 4 bases and J 1 base; bases outside gene matches: 8. This CDR3 region has 16 residues. As DNA, the CDR3 is TGTGCCAGCAGCGGACAAACTAGCGGGGATTCCTACGAGCAGTACTTC. Protein product: CASSGQTSGDSYEQYF.

Note on this clonotype: A junction boundary mismatches the germline segment, possibly from a read error. This chain joins TRBV7-7 and TRBJ2-2, with 7 bases identical to TRBD1. Germline V gene lookup returns CDR1 SSHAT and CDR2 FNYEAQ (reference sequence). The CDR3 length is 19 residues. CDR3 region: CASSPGFGDSLSWTGELFF. CDR3 nucleotides: TGTGCTAGCAGCCCGGGATTTGGGGACAGCTTAAGTTGGACCGGGGAGCTGTTTTTT.

The chain couples TRBV12-3 or TRBV12-4 to TRBJ2-7; possible D gene TRBD1, 5 bases. Trimming removed 5 bases from V and 5 bases from J, with 16 bases in between. This CDR3 is built from 14 residues. CDR3 protein: CASSIRTTGDEQYF. The CDR3 nucleotides are TGTGCCAGCAGTATACGGACAACAGGAGACGAGCAGTACTTC.

This clonotype was seen repeatedly, ten times or more. The chain combines TRBV10-3 with TRBJ2-6, with TRBD1 as a possible D gene (6 bases). With 10 bases removed from V and 0 bases from J, the gap between germline ends came to 19 bases. The CDR3 runs to 17 residues. The germline V gene encodes CDR1 ENHRY and CDR2 SYGVKD. The CDR3 DNA sequence: TGTGCCACCAGCGTATGGACAGCGAGCTCTGGGGCCAACGTCCTGACTTTC. Its protein is CATSVWTASSGANVLTF.

CDR3 region: CASSLSGTGRHNEQFF. DNA for the CDR3: TGTGCCAGCAGCCTCTCCGGGACAGGGAGACACAATGAGCAGTTCTTC. The rearrangement uses TRBV9 and TRBJ2-1, with 9 bases matching TRBD1. There are 16 residues in the CDR3. Germline V gene lookup returns CDR1 SGDLS and CDR2 YYNGEE. V gave up 4 bases and J gave up 5 bases; unmatched junction bases: 10.

The rearrangement uses TRBV11-2 and TRBJ2-3, with 12 nucleotides matching TRBD1. Germline V gives CDR1 SGHAT, CDR2 FQNNGV. Germline trimming cut 2 bases from V and 5 bases from J; bases unmatched to any gene: 5. The CDR3 is 16 amino acids. CDR3 DNA sequence: TGTGCCAGCAGCTTAAGGGACAGGGGGCCTCGAGATACGCAGTATTTT. This codes for CASSLRDRGPRDTQYF. Looking up the rest from reference TRBV11-2 and TRBJ2-3 gives the full variable domain: EAGVAQSPRYKIIEKRQSVAFWCNPISGHATLYWYQQILGQGPKLLIQFQNNGVVDDSQLPKDRFSAERLKGVDSTLKIQPAKLEDSAVYLCASSLRDRGPRDTQYFGPGTRLTVL.

A note on this clonotype: This sequence may be a read error, since a much larger clone differs from it by one base. Given the absence of the conserved phenylalanine or tryptophan at the CDR3 end, a read error is likely. The chain couples TRBV7-9 to TRBJ2-3, with TRBD2 matching 8 bases. The V segment lost 4 bases and the J segment 6 bases; nucleotides outside the gene matches: 6. CDR1 and CDR2 from the germline V gene are SEHNR and FQNEAQ (reference sequence). This CDR3 has 14 amino acids. The CDR3 is CASSSAGGRDTQYY. In DNA form, the CDR3 reads TGTGCCAGCAGCTCTGCGGGGGGCCGCGATACGCAGTATTAT.

This chain uses TRBV6-5 with TRBJ2-2; TRBD2 agrees at 11 bases. The CDR3 totals 15 residues. After removal of 8 bases from V and 3 bases from J, the junction contained 5 bases not matched to a gene. Germline V gene sequence: CDR1 MNHEY, CDR2 SVGAGI. The CDR3 coding sequence is TGTGCCAGCGGGTTGACTAGCGGGGACACCGGGGAGCTGTTTTTT. This codes for CASGLTSGDTGELFF.

This chain links TRBV7-9 with TRBJ1-2; D is unclear. Germline lookup yields CDR1 SEHNR and CDR2 FQNEAQ (reference sequence). Trimming removed 3 bases at V and 8 bases at J, with 19 bases between. The CDR3 is made up of 15 amino acids. The CDR3 is CASSFIAAESLGYTF. The CDR3 DNA reads TGTGCCAGCAGCTTCATTGCCGCGGAATCTCTCGGCTACACCTTC.

The table lists this clonotype with many counts. V gene TRBV12-3 or TRBV12-4 combines with J gene TRBJ1-5; tentatively, D is TRBD1 (6 bases). This CDR3 region has 16 residues. The V and J ends lost 3 bases and 8 bases respectively, with 20 bases between them. The CDR3 DNA reads as TGTGCCAGCAGTTTCCGGACAGACGCGGCCGGGGAGCCCCAGCATTTT. This encodes CASSFRTDAAGEPQHF.

This chain joins TRBV27 and TRBJ1-2; no definite D call. CDR1 MNHEY and CDR2 SMNVEV come from the germline V gene (reference sequence). This CDR3 contains 15 residues. V shed 0 bases and J shed 4 bases, with 12 bases lying between them. The CDR3 sequence is CASSLSPGRIYGYTF. The CDR3 DNA sequence: TGTGCCAGCAGTTTATCCCCCGGTCGGATCTATGGCTACACCTTC.

This clonotype counts as medium-sized. The gene calls are TRBV7-9 and TRBJ2-2; 7 positions agree with TRBD1. The V and J ends lost 4 bases and 5 bases, in that order; junction bases with no gene match: 13. The CDR3 loop spans 17 amino acids. CDR1 and CDR2 (germline): SEHNR, FQNEAQ (reference sequence). The CDR3 nucleotides are TGTGCCAGCAGCTCCTCCCGGACGGACAGGATTACCGGGGAGCTGTTTTTT. It specifies CASSSSRTDRITGELFF.

This chain links TRBV6-5 with TRBJ2-1; possibly TRBD1 or TRBD2 for D (5 bases each). This CDR3 contains 14 residues. V was cut by 2 bases and J by 5 bases, with 10 bases left in between. Per the germline V gene, CDR1 is MNHEY and CDR2 is SVGAGI. The chain's CDR3 is CASSYPGTHNEQFF. The CDR3 bases are TGTGCCAGCAGTTACCCCGGGACCCACAATGAGCAGTTCTTC.

With respect to this clonotype: The junction differs from germline at one of its ends, possibly a read error. The chain is built from TRBV7-3 and TRBJ1-5; tentatively, D is TRBD1 (6 bases). The CDR3 runs to 13 residues. CDR1 SGHTA and CDR2 FQGTGA come from the germline V gene. CDR3: CVSRGGFNQPQHF. CDR3 in DNA: TGTGTCAGCAGAGGGGGATTCAATCAGCCCCAGCATTTT.

This clonotype was recorded only once. This chain joins TRBV29-1 and TRBJ1-1; D not certain. V lost 5 bases and J lost 4, with 5 bases in between. The CDR3 is made up of 10 amino acids. Germline-derived CDR1 and CDR2 are SQVTM and ANQGSEA. This chain's CDR3 is CSVRVTEAFF. CDR3 coding DNA: TGCAGCGTTCGGGTCACTGAAGCTTTCTTT.

This CDR3 is CASGLGTGPGGYTF. The CDR3 DNA reads as TGTGCTAGTGGTTTGGGGACAGGCCCCGGGGGCTACACCTTC. The rearrangement joins TRBV12-5 to TRBJ1-2, with 7 bases matching TRBD1. The CDR3 is made up of 14 amino acids. Per the germline V gene, CDR1 is LGHNT and CDR2 is FRNRAP. V was pared by 1 base and J by 8 bases, with 7 bases of the junction left unmatched. The whole variable domain, filled in from reference TRBV12-5 and TRBJ1-2, reads DARVTQTPRHKVTEMGQEVTMRCQPILGHNTVFWYRQTMMQGLELLAYFRNRAPLDDSGMPKDRFSAEMPDATLATLKIQPSEPRDSAVYFCASGLGTGPGGYTFGSGTRLTVV.

V and J are TRBV6-8 and TRBJ2-7; 12 bases fit TRBD2. Germline CDR1 and CDR2: MNHGY and SAAAGT. This CDR3 has 16 amino acids. Trimming at V came to 5 bases and at J to 4 bases, leaving 9 bases not matched to a gene. The CDR3 is CASSGSRTSGEYEQYF. CDR3 sequence (DNA): TGTGCCAGCAGTGGGAGCCGGACTAGCGGGGAATACGAGCAGTACTTC.

In its sample, this clonotype was seen a few times. The chain has TRBV7-8 and TRBJ2-7; maybe TRBD1 (5 bases). This CDR3 has 13 amino acids. Trimming removed 8 bases from V and 0 bases from J, with 11 bases in between. The V gene's germline CDR1 is SGHVS and CDR2 FQNEAQ. The CDR3 nucleotides are TGTGCCAGCCTCAGGGATAGCTCCTACGAGCAGTACTTC. This gives the protein CASLRDSSYEQYF.

This clonotype was seen only a few times. The chain is built from TRBV6-2 or TRBV6-3 and TRBJ1-6; TRBD1 aligns across 7 bases. V lost 6 bases, J lost 8 bases, and 10 bases stayed unmatched. There are 15 residues in the CDR3. CDR1 is MNHEY and CDR2 is SVGEGT in the germline V gene. CDR3 sequence (DNA): TGTGCCAGCAGCGGGGATTGGGACAGATATTCACCCCTCCACTTT. Its protein is CASSGDWDRYSPLHF.

This clonotype was counted many times. J is TRBJ2-5 and V is TRBV7-6; D is possibly TRBD1 or TRBD2 (5 bases each). The V end was cut by 1 base, the J end by 4 bases, with 16 bases between. The germline V gene has CDR1 SGHVS and CDR2 FNYEAQ. This CDR3 has 16 amino acids. For the CDR3, the DNA is TGTGCCAGCAGCTTAGTCCTGGGACGGGGTGGAGAGACCCAGTACTTC. It encodes CASSLVLGRGGETQYF.

This clonotype was counted many times. The chain has TRBV6-1 and TRBJ2-7; D assignment may be TRBD1 or TRBD2 (5 bases each). Trimming removed 5 bases at V and 6 bases at J, with 20 bases between. Germline V gives CDR1 MNHNS, CDR2 SASEGT. The CDR3 sequence is 15 residues long. The CDR3 reads CASSSDGGYSGEQYV. The DNA for the CDR3 is TGTGCCAGCAGTTCCGATGGGGGATACTCCGGCGAGCAGTACGTC.

This clonotype appeared many times. J is TRBJ1-2 and V is TRBV4-3, with D unresolved. The V and J ends lost 1 base and 4 bases respectively, with 13 bases between them. CDR1 and CDR2 from the germline V gene are LGHNA and YSLEER. CDR3 length: 15 residues. DNA for the CDR3: TGCGCCAGCAGCCAAGTTTTGGGGTTTCTCTATGGCTACACCTTC. It is translated as CASSQVLGFLYGYTF.

This clonotype was counted a few times. The chain couples TRBV29-1 to TRBJ1-5; D gene ambiguous. The CDR3 contains 14 residues. Germline assignment: CDR1 SQVTM and CDR2 ANQGSEA. Trimming shortened V by 1 base and J by 1 base, and 8 bases separated the two germline ends. This chain's CDR3 is CSVEGVGSNQPQHF. The CDR3 nucleotides read TGCAGCGTTGAAGGGGTGGGAAGCAATCAGCCCCAGCATTTT.

The V gene is TRBV28, the J gene TRBJ2-7; D is unclear. V shed 3 bases and J shed 7 bases, with 13 bases lying between them. The CDR3 consists of 13 residues. Germline CDR1 and CDR2: MDHEN and SYDVKM. As DNA, the CDR3 is TGTGCCAGCAGTTTTGGAGCCGGGCGAGAGCAGTACGTC. Translated, it gives CASSFGAGREQYV.

This clonotype was seen many times. The genes are TRBV7-9 and TRBJ2-7, with TRBD1 matching 10 bases. Trimming at V came to 4 bases and at J to 7 bases, leaving 7 bases not matched to a gene. The germline V gene encodes CDR1 SEHNR and CDR2 FQNEAQ (reference sequence). The CDR3 runs 14 residues. This CDR3 reads CASSSTGGRSEQYV. CDR3 sequence (DNA): TGTGCCAGCAGCTCGACAGGGGGCCGTTCTGAGCAGTACGTC.

This clonotype was observed a few times. The CDR3 is CASSHPTGNEQFF. CDR3 DNA: TGTGCCAGCAGCCACCCAACGGGAAATGAGCAGTTCTTC. V gene TRBV7-9 combines with J gene TRBJ2-1, with a weak D call TRBD2 (5 bases). Germline V gives CDR1 SEHNR, CDR2 FQNEAQ (reference sequence). The CDR3 contains 13 residues. Trimming took 5 bases from V and 7 from J, leaving 12 bases between them.

This chain joins TRBV6-5 and TRBJ2-4; D call uncertain. CDR1 is MNHEY and CDR2 is SVGAGI in the germline V gene. V lost 5 bases to trimming and J lost 8 bases, with 22 bases between them. CDR3 length: 16 residues. CDR3 sequence: CASSPPRSKVGDIQYF. In DNA form, the CDR3 reads TGTGCCAGCAGTCCCCCTCGTTCGAAAGTTGGGGACATTCAGTACTTC.

CDR3 sequence (DNA): TGTGCCAGCAGTTACTCTGCAGGGGGGTTAATCCCCTATAATTCACCCCTCCACTTT. This encodes CASSYSAGGLIPYNSPLHF. V is TRBV6-2 or TRBV6-3 and J is TRBJ1-6, with TRBD1 matching over 7 bases. Germline V gene data show CDR1 as MNHEY and CDR2 as SVGEGT. Unmatched junction bases numbered 10, after V lost 0 bases and J lost 2 bases. The CDR3 contains 19 residues.

This clonotype was counted a few times. The chain combines TRBV27 with TRBJ2-1; 15 bases map to TRBD2. With V trimmed by 7 bases and J by 7 bases, 5 bases remained unmatched. Germline CDR1 is MNHEY and CDR2 is SMNVEV (reference sequence). The CDR3 spans 15 residues. CDR3 in DNA: TGTGCCAGCACCCTAGGGACTAGCGGGGGGAATGAGCAGTTCTTC. As protein: CASTLGTSGGNEQFF.

This clonotype showed up many times. The V call is TRBV7-8, the J call TRBJ2-7; maybe TRBD2 (6 bases). Germline CDR1 and CDR2: SGHVS and FQNEAQ. Trimming took 0 bases from V and 2 from J, leaving 14 bases between them. The CDR3 is 16 residues long. The CDR3 region is CASSLAPAGNPYEQYF. CDR3 coding DNA: TGTGCCAGCAGCTTAGCGCCGGCGGGGAATCCCTACGAGCAGTACTTC.